These T cell receptor beta chains were read from a single sample in a study of T cell clones after liver transplantation. Profiling relied on immunoSEQ multiplex PCR, and the TCRdb table lists in-frame clones only, not all of them. The sample holds about 120,000 clones, roughly nine tenths seen once. The input for sequencing was CD4+ T cells from blood, taken 12 months after liver transplant. Source of these receptors: a human patient who received a liver transplant. Some T cells may originate from the graft donor. Each CDR3 is given without its conserved first and last residue. Each record gives: CDR3 protein, CDR3 length, V gene, clone size, D gene. D genes are given only for firm matches. Not all rows give a size; the values are once, few, many and, for expanded clones, a class.

SVFSTYEQY,9,TRBV29-1,-,-
ASSYLRLQNIQY,12,TRBV6-6,-,-
ASSVATSMNEQY,12,TRBV9,-,-
ASSLELRGPNTEAF,14,TRBV5-1,once,-
ASSLSGRSSGMNEQF,15,TRBV7-3,-,TRBD2
ASSLSWDTNQPQH,13,TRBV27,few,-
ASSDQGVPNTEAF,13,TRBV6-1,-,-
ASSLGIRQDTQY,12,TRBV5-6,-,-
ASSLEGQGWSTDTQY,15,TRBV5-1,-,TRBD1
ASSIFGGSGGTGELF,15,TRBV19,once,TRBD2
ASSVPGLAQETQY,13,TRBV5-6,-,TRBD2
ASSLRLRGANLETQY,15,TRBV7-3,-,-
ASSQAPTSGRGNEQF,15,TRBV4-1,-,TRBD2
ASTPGTITYEQY,12,TRBV5-1,-,TRBD2
ASSVTRSGANVLT,13,TRBV7-3,-,-
ASSPLGTVDQPQH,13,TRBV19,-,TRBD1
ASSPRTSGYNEQF,13,TRBV4-2,few,TRBD2
ASSLGSGGPETQY,13,TRBV7-3,-,TRBD2
ASSFRDSTYEQY,12,TRBV5-5,-,TRBD1
ASSLGVSGANVLT,13,TRBV5-6,-,-
ASSPRGRGEAF,11,TRBV19,-,-
ASNLGLVGGDTQY,13,TRBV11-3,-,TRBD2
ASRPQGNYNSPLH,13,TRBV11-2,-,-
ASISRDINTEAF,12,TRBV19,-,-
ASSLSQGNTEAF,12,TRBV11-2,-,-
ASSPRLAGGYNEQF,14,TRBV18,-,TRBD2
ASSLGFPGQY,10,TRBV7-2,-,-
ASSLGAGGVEEQY,13,TRBV5-1,once,TRBD2
ASTQGRQGTDTQY,13,TRBV7-9,-,-
ASSRSAGNTGELF,13,TRBV4-2,-,-
ASSFGAGQETQY,12,TRBV10-1,once,-
ASSLGGDFSGNTIY,14,TRBV11-3,-,-
ASSPTLGSTYEQY,13,TRBV9,-,-
ASSFVVGDTGELF,13,TRBV28,-,-
ASSRDWGQPQGAF,13,TRBV4-1,-,TRBD1
ASSLGGREIGSAKNIQY,17,TRBV27,-,-
ASSLLGASRRQETQY,15,TRBV7-6,-,-
ASSELGELF,9,TRBV2,-,-
ASSLGQPDVGYT,12,TRBV5-1,-,-
ASSVGLQSGSTDTQY,15,TRBV5-4,-,-
ASSLARDLELF,11,TRBV11-2,-,-
ASSKTGSRGYEQY,13,TRBV11-2,-,TRBD1